These 20 T cell receptor beta chains were sequenced from one sample in a study of spatial heterogeneity in lung cancer. TCRdb reprocessed the 5' RACE reads with MiXCR, giving one entry per CDR3 protein. Of some 100,000 distinct CDR3 sequences listed, over 9.5% are singletons. The time point: sample taken at primary tumor resection. The specimen comprised PBMCs, sampled at surgery. These receptors originate from a male donor with early-stage non-small cell lung cancer.

The rearrangement uses TRBV18 and TRBJ2-1; TRBD2 is a possible D gene (6 bases). V shed 4 bases and J shed 9 bases, with 10 bases lying between them. CDR1 and CDR2 (germline): KGHSH, LQKENI. CDR3 length equals 12 residues. The CDR3 here is CASSQSGGEQFF. CDR3 in DNA: TGTGCCAGCTCACAGTCCGGGGGTGAGCAGTTCTTC.

The chain links TRBV12-3 or TRBV12-4 to TRBJ1-6; D gene unclear. The V gene lost 5 bases and the J gene lost 11 bases, with 7 bases spanning the gap. The CDR3 sequence is 11 residues long. This CDR3 reads CASSVGTPLHF. CDR3 sequence (DNA): TGTGCCAGCAGTGTGGGCACACCCCTCCACTTT.

The V and J genes are TRBV29-1 and TRBJ2-7; 7 nucleotides match TRBD2. Germline V gene data show CDR1 as SQVTM and CDR2 as ANQGSEA. Unmatched junction bases numbered 5, after V lost 4 bases and J lost 5 bases. This CDR3 comprises 12 residues. CDR3 DNA: TGCAGCGTTGGCGGGGGAGGCCACGAGCAGTACTTC. It encodes CSVGGGGHEQYF.

About this clonotype: The conserved phenylalanine or tryptophan normally closing the CDR3 is absent here, so this likely arose from a read error. The chain links TRBV29-1 to TRBJ2-6; no clear D gene. In germline, CDR1 is SQVTM, CDR2 ANQGSEA. CDR3 size: 13 residues. Trimming removed 7 bases from V and 3 bases from J, with 10 bases in between. The CDR3 region has the DNA TGCAGCGCCTTGATTAGTGGGGCCAACGTCCTGACTTTA. Amino acid sequence: CSALISGANVLTL.

V is TRBV5-1 and J is TRBJ2-5; 10 nucleotides line up with TRBD2. J gave up 4 bases and V 2 bases, and 8 bases lay outside the gene matches. The CDR3 is 16 amino acids. CDR1 and CDR2 from the germline V gene are SGHRS and YFSETQ. CDR3 region: CASSLSGRAASETQYF. The CDR3 DNA sequence: TGCGCCAGCAGCTTAAGCGGGAGGGCCGCATCAGAGACCCAGTACTTC.

The chain links TRBV7-8 to TRBJ2-5; D unresolved. V lost 5 bases and J 0 bases, leaving 13 bases between the germline ends. Germline CDR1 SGHVS, CDR2 FQNEAQ. CDR3 length: 15 residues. The CDR3 protein is CASSLDWANQETQYF. The CDR3 DNA is TGTGCCAGCAGCCTAGATTGGGCAAACCAAGAGACCCAGTACTTC.

The table lists this clonotype with a few counts. The gene calls are TRBV6-2 or TRBV6-3 and TRBJ2-7; 7 bases align to TRBD1. CDR1 is MNHEY, CDR2 SVGEGT, per germline. The CDR3 has 12 amino acids. The trim removed 7 bases at V and 3 bases at J, leaving 3 bases unmatched. The CDR3 loop reads CASKPGGYEQYF. The CDR3 coding sequence is TGTGCCAGCAAGCCAGGGGGCTACGAGCAGTACTTC.

This clonotype has a handful of counts. This chain links TRBV10-3 with TRBJ1-5; D perhaps matches TRBD1 (6 bases). V lost 4 bases and J lost 4, with 8 bases in between. CDR3 length equals 13 residues. Germline CDR1 is ENHRY and CDR2 is SYGVKD. The CDR3 is CAISGGQNQPQHF. The CDR3 DNA reads TGTGCCATCAGTGGAGGACAGAATCAGCCCCAGCATTTT.

The CDR3 region is CSVGQGQTGYTF. CDR3 nucleotide sequence: TGCAGCGTTGGACAGGGACAGACTGGCTACACCTTC. V and J are TRBV29-1 and TRBJ1-2, with 7 bases lining up with TRBD1. With V trimmed by 4 bases and J by 7 bases, 6 bases remained unmatched. CDR1 and CDR2 (germline): SQVTM, ANQGSEA. The CDR3 contains 12 residues.

This clonotype came up many times. The chain joins TRBV9 to TRBJ2-2; a possible D gene is TRBD1 (5 bases). The V end was cut by 1 base, the J end by 5 bases, with 9 bases between. The CDR3 covers 14 residues. The germline V gene encodes CDR1 SGDLS and CDR2 YYNGEE. CDR3 nucleotides: TGTGCCAGCAGCGTATTAGGGGATACCGGGGAGCTGTTTTTT. Its protein product is CASSVLGDTGELFF.

This clonotype was counted between two and nine times. This rearrangement joins TRBV6-5 to TRBJ2-7; TRBD1 aligns across 10 bases. J was trimmed by 5 bases and V by 6 bases; bases with no gene match: 1. The CDR3 has 12 amino acids. Germline V CDR1 and CDR2: MNHEY, SVGAGI. CDR3 amino acids: CASRTGGDEQYF. The CDR3 region has the DNA TGTGCCAGCAGGACAGGGGGCGACGAGCAGTACTTC.

V and J are TRBV20-1 and TRBJ2-3; TRBD2 might be the D (6 bases). Trimming pared 3 bases from V and 0 bases from J, leaving 10 bases between. CDR3 length: 14 residues. Germline CDR1 and CDR2: DFQATT and SNEGSKA (reference sequence). The CDR3 is CSASPSDSTDTQYF. Here the CDR3 DNA reads TGCAGTGCTAGTCCTAGCGACAGCACAGATACGCAGTATTTT.

This clonotype was seen ten or more times. The J gene is TRBJ1-5, the V gene TRBV5-6; D not certain. CDR3 length: 12 amino acids. CDR1 SGHDT and CDR2 YYEEEE come from the germline V gene. V lost 4 bases and J 7 bases, leaving 9 bases between the germline ends. The CDR3 region is CASSREYQPQHF. The CDR3 nucleotides read TGTGCCAGCAGCCGGGAGTACCAGCCCCAGCATTTT.

A few counts support this clonotype. The chain links TRBV7-9 to TRBJ2-1, with 9 bases matching TRBD2. The germline V gene has CDR1 SEHNR and CDR2 FQNEAQ (reference sequence). The CDR3 spans 13 residues. J lost 6 bases, V lost 6 bases, and 3 bases had no gene match. The chain's CDR3 is CASSSTSGNEQFF. The CDR3, as DNA: TGTGCCAGCAGTTCGACTAGCGGCAATGAGCAGTTCTTC.

This clonotype showed up just a few times. The chain is built from TRBV29-1 and TRBJ1-1, with D possibly being TRBD1 (5 bases). The length of the CDR3 is 15 residues. V was shortened by 3 bases and J by 6 bases, with 20 bases between the two germline ends. Per germline, CDR1 SQVTM and CDR2 ANQGSEA. CDR3 sequence reads: CSVDFSGGDEPEAFF. Here the CDR3 DNA reads TGCAGCGTTGATTTCTCCGGGGGGGACGAACCTGAAGCTTTCTTT.

This clonotype was detected only a few times. The CDR3 region is CATSSLTSGRWTDTQYF. Written as DNA, the CDR3 is TGTGCCACCAGTAGTCTAACTAGCGGGAGATGGACAGATACGCAGTATTTT. This chain links TRBV24-1 with TRBJ2-3; TRBD2 agrees at 11 bases. The CDR3 extends over 17 amino acids. V shed 6 bases and J 3 bases; nucleotides not matched to a gene: 10. CDR1 is KGHDR and CDR2 is SFDVKD in the germline V gene.

The CDR3 protein is CASSPYAQAETQYF. CDR3 in DNA: TGTGCCAGCAGCCCATACGCACAAGCAGAGACCCAGTACTTC. This chain connects TRBV7-8 to TRBJ2-5; D is unresolved. V lost 5 bases to trimming and J lost 4 bases, with 14 bases between them. CDR3 size: 14 residues. Germline V gene sequence: CDR1 SGHVS, CDR2 FQNEAQ.

Written as DNA, the CDR3 is TGTGCCACCAGTCTAGGGGGAGCGTGGTTCAATGAGCAGTTCTTC. This gives the protein CATSLGGAWFNEQFF. This chain links TRBV24-1 with TRBJ2-1, with a tentative D call TRBD1 (6 bases). Trimming stripped 6 bases from V and 6 bases from J, with 17 bases between. This CDR3 has 15 residues. CDR1 is KGHDR and CDR2 is SFDVKD in the germline V gene.

The chain carries TRBV6-2 or TRBV6-3 and TRBJ1-5, with D uncertain. Germline assignment: CDR1 MNHEY and CDR2 SVGEGT. V dropped 2 bases and J dropped 0 bases, with 11 bases sitting between them. CDR3 length equals 16 residues. CDR3 loop: CASSYLRTDSNQPQHF. CDR3 sequence (DNA): TGTGCCAGCAGTTACCTTCGGACGGATAGCAATCAGCCCCAGCATTTT.

This clonotype has more than one count but fewer than ten. The chain recombines TRBV5-1 with TRBJ2-1, with 8 bases matching TRBD2. J lost 0 bases, V lost 2 bases, and 4 bases had no gene match. This CDR3 has 16 residues. The germline V gene has CDR1 SGHRS and CDR2 YFSETQ. The CDR3 loop reads CASSLSSGNSYNEQFF. Written as DNA, the CDR3 is TGCGCCAGCAGCTTAAGTAGCGGGAACTCCTACAATGAGCAGTTCTTC.